The rows below give T cell receptor beta chains drawn from one sample of a study of T cell responses to AZD1222 COVID-19 vaccine. Clones were read by immunoSEQ multiplex PCR, and TCRdb kept only the in-frame ones, dropping some. The sample has 120,000 to 150,000 clones, roughly 93% seen once. This sample comprised peripheral blood, obtained 28 days after the second AZD1222 dose. Source of these receptors: an adult who received the AZD1222 COVID-19 vaccine. Both conserved end residues are part of each CDR3. The D gene is left open where the match is weak. Part of the rows lack a size; the others show once, few, many or a class for expanded clones.

CDR3 DNA	CDR3 protein	D gene	V gene	J gene	clone size
TGTGCCAGCAGCTTCGGGGTTGAAGCTTTCTTT	CASSFGVEAFF	NA	TRBV11-2	TRBJ1-1	NA
TGTGCCATCACGACGGACGGCGATACGCAGTATTTT	CAITTDGDTQYF	NA	TRBV10-3	TRBJ2-3	NA
TGTGCCAGCAGTTACCCGGGTCAGCCCCAGCATTTT	CASSYPGQPQHF	NA	TRBV6-5	TRBJ1-5	once
TGTGCCAGCAGTTACTCGCGGGGGCGAAACTATGGCTACACCTTC	CASSYSRGRNYGYTF	NA	TRBV6-5	TRBJ1-2	NA
TGTGCCAGCAGAGGACTCTACGAGCAGTACTTC	CASRGLYEQYF	NA	TRBV6-5	TRBJ2-7	NA
TGTGCCAGCGAGGGACTACGCTACGAGCAGTACTTC	CASEGLRYEQYF	TRBD2	TRBV10-3	TRBJ2-7	few
TGTGCCAGCAGTCTCTCGACAGCGAACACTGAAGCTTTCTTT	CASSLSTANTEAFF	NA	TRBV5-5	TRBJ1-1	NA
TGTGCCAGCAGCCAGGATTCCGGCTCTAGGACAGGAGGTCATGGCTACACCTTC	CASSQDSGSRTGGHGYTF	TRBD1	TRBV4-2	TRBJ1-2	NA
TGTGCCTGGTATCTCTTAGGAATGGGCTACACCTTC	CAWYLLGMGYTF	NA	TRBV30	TRBJ1-2	NA
TGTGCCGGAGGCCGGGGGGCAGGGGTTGGCTACACCTTC	CAGGRGAGVGYTF	NA	TRBV30	TRBJ1-2	NA
TGCAGCGCCGCGGCTAGGGGTCAACACACTATAGCCAAAAACATTCAGTACTTC	CSAAARGQHTIAKNIQYF	NA	TRBV29-1	TRBJ2-4	NA
TGTGCCAGCAGCCGGAACAGGGCCTCCTATGGCTACACCTTC	CASSRNRASYGYTF	NA	TRBV6-5	TRBJ1-2	once
TGTGCCACCAGTGGACCGGGACAGGGGGTCGCTGAGCAGTTCTTC	CATSGPGQGVAEQFF	TRBD1	TRBV24-1	TRBJ2-1	NA
TGTGCCAGCATTACCCTGCCCGAGAATGAGCAGTTCTTC	CASITLPENEQFF	NA	TRBV12-3/TRBV12-4	TRBJ2-1	NA
TGTGCCAGCAGACGGAATCGTCAGGGTTTAGGAGGGGGCTACACCTTC	CASRRNRQGLGGGYTF	NA	TRBV27	TRBJ1-2	NA
TGTGCCAGCAGTTACTCCGGGAGGGGCTATGGCTACACCTTC	CASSYSGRGYGYTF	NA	TRBV6-5	TRBJ1-2	NA
TGTGCCAGCAGCCCGTCGAACACCGGGGAGCTGTTTTTT	CASSPSNTGELFF	NA	TRBV7-2	TRBJ2-2	NA
TGTGCCAGCAGCCTAGCTACAGGTGAAGCTTTCTTT	CASSLATGEAFF	NA	TRBV3-1/TRBV3-2	TRBJ1-1	NA
TGTGCCAGCAGCCAGGCGACAGGCAATAATGAAAAACTGTTTTTT	CASSQATGNNEKLFF	NA	TRBV16	TRBJ1-4	NA
TGTGCCAGCAGTTTAATGGCCGGATCACCCCTCCACTTT	CASSLMAGSPLHF	NA	TRBV12-3/TRBV12-4	TRBJ1-6	NA
TGCGCCAGCAGCTCGCGGGGACACAACACCGGGGAGCTGTTTTTT	CASSSRGHNTGELFF	NA	TRBV5-1	TRBJ2-2	NA
TGTGCCAGCAGTGTAGAGGATTTTAGATCCTACGAGCAGTACTTC	CASSVEDFRSYEQYF	NA	TRBV2	TRBJ2-7	NA
TGTGCCAGCAGTTTGGTAGGGGAGACTGTTGAACCCCAGCATTTT	CASSLVGETVEPQHF	NA	TRBV28	TRBJ1-5	NA
TGTGCCAGCAGCTTGGGTGGCGGGCGGAAGTACCAAGAGACCCAGTACTTC	CASSLGGGRKYQETQYF	NA	TRBV5-4	TRBJ2-5	NA
TGTGCCAGCAGCGGGACATCCCTCCACTTT	CASSGTSLHF	NA	TRBV25-1	TRBJ1-6	NA
TGTGCCACCAGTGATTCGGGGACTAGCGGGGCTTTGGAGACCCAGTACTTC	CATSDSGTSGALETQYF	TRBD2	TRBV24-1	TRBJ2-5	once
TGTGCCAGTAGTCCCATGACCCGCACTGAAGCTTTCTTT	CASSPMTRTEAFF	NA	TRBV19	TRBJ1-1	once
TGTGCCAGCAGCCAAGAAAAGCGGGGGCATGAGCAGTTCTTC	CASSQEKRGHEQFF	TRBD2	TRBV3-1/TRBV3-2	TRBJ2-1	NA
TGTGCCAGCAGTTACAAGACGTTGAACACTGAAGCTTTCTTT	CASSYKTLNTEAFF	NA	TRBV6-5	TRBJ1-1	NA
TGTGCCAGCAGCTTAGGTCTCAAGCCCGGGGAGCTGTTTTTT	CASSLGLKPGELFF	NA	TRBV7-9	TRBJ2-2	NA
TGTGCCAGCAGCCTCCGGGCCAGTTTCAACTATGGCTACACCTTC	CASSLRASFNYGYTF	NA	TRBV5-5	TRBJ1-2	NA
TGTGCCAGCAGCTTAGGCCCGAGCTCTGGAAACACCATATATTTT	CASSLGPSSGNTIYF	NA	TRBV7-9	TRBJ1-3	NA
TGTGCCAGCAGCCGGACCGGGAGGGCGACTAACACCGGGGAGCTGTTTTTT	CASSRTGRATNTGELFF	TRBD2	TRBV7-7	TRBJ2-2	NA
TGTGCCAGCAGTTTCAGTGATAAGCTGTTTTTT	CASSFSDKLFF	NA	TRBV28	TRBJ1-4	once
TGTGCCAGCAGTGAAGGGGCCAGGGGCTACACCTTC	CASSEGARGYTF	NA	TRBV6-1	TRBJ1-2	NA
TGTGCCAGCGCTAGGAAATCAGATACGCAGTATTTT	CASARKSDTQYF	NA	TRBV6-4	TRBJ2-3	few
TGTGCCAGCAGAAGTGTGACAGGGTCCTACAATGAGCAGTTCTTC	CASRSVTGSYNEQFF	TRBD1	TRBV6-5	TRBJ2-1	NA
TGTGCCAGCAGCTCCCAACAGGGGGGGGTGAGCGGGGAGCTGTTTTTT	CASSSQQGGVSGELFF	NA	TRBV11-2	TRBJ2-2	NA
TGCGCCAGCAGCCAAGTAGGGTTCTATGGCTACACCTTC	CASSQVGFYGYTF	NA	TRBV4-1	TRBJ1-2	once
TGTGCCAGCTCTCCCGGGACAAGCAACACTGAAGCTTTCTTT	CASSPGTSNTEAFF	NA	TRBV18	TRBJ1-1	NA
TGTGCCAGCAGCTTACGGAGGACAGGGGACTATGGCTACACCTTC	CASSLRRTGDYGYTF	TRBD1	TRBV7-8	TRBJ1-2	NA
TGTGCCATCCAGGGATTCGGCAATCAGCCCCAGCATTTT	CAIQGFGNQPQHF	NA	TRBV6-5	TRBJ1-5	NA
TGTGCCAGCAGCTTAGGGGGACAGGGAGCCACCGGGGAGCTGTTTTTT	CASSLGGQGATGELFF	TRBD1	TRBV7-2	TRBJ2-2	NA
TGTGCCAGTAGTCCTCAACAGGGGAAGTACACCATATATTTT	CASSPQQGKYTIYF	TRBD1	TRBV19	TRBJ1-3	NA
TGTGCCAGCAGCCAAGATTTAAGGGTTAACTATGGCTACACCTTC	CASSQDLRVNYGYTF	NA	TRBV14	TRBJ1-2	NA
TGTGCCAGCAGTGCGGGACAGGGAGGAGGGAACACCATATATTTT	CASSAGQGGGNTIYF	TRBD1	TRBV25-1	TRBJ1-3	NA
TGTGCCAGCAGCCCACTAGCGGGGGGTTACAATGAGCAGTTCTTC	CASSPLAGGYNEQFF	TRBD2	TRBV7-3	TRBJ2-1	NA
TGTGCCAGCAGCTCGGCCGGGACAGGGATTTACGAGCAGTACTTC	CASSSAGTGIYEQYF	TRBD1	TRBV11-2	TRBJ2-7	NA
TGTGCCATCAGTAGTAGCGGGAGGGCCAGTGGTAATGAGCAGTTCTTC	CAISSSGRASGNEQFF	TRBD2	TRBV10-3	TRBJ2-1	NA
TGTGCCAGCAGCTCAGTGGGAAACATTCAGTACTTC	CASSSVGNIQYF	NA	TRBV7-2	TRBJ2-4	NA